This T cell receptor (beta chain) was sequenced during a study of cytotoxic CD8 clonotypes in ibrutinib-treated CLL. Study details: Specimens for response were gathered following a median around a year of therapy, spanning 6 to 36.

With 6 bases removed from V and 4 bases from J, the gap between germline ends came to 12 bases. The CDR3 has 14 residues. Looked up from germline, CDR1 is MNHEY and CDR2 is SMNVEV (reference sequence). Depth targeted 1 in 200,000 to 1 in 1 million T cells, averaging around 10x coverage per clonotype. This table comes from immunoSEQ multiplex PCR, and its TCRdb copy is limited to in-frame clones, with some not included. Of roughly 250,000 clones detected, 70% appear once; the ten largest clones hold 15%. The sample consisted of PBMCs, taken after 24 months of ibrutinib treatment. The chain employs TRBV27 and TRBJ1-4; possible D gene TRBD1, 5 bases. The TCR sequence derives from a human donor with chronic lymphocytic leukemia. The CDR3 loop is CASSPGTFNEKLFF. The CDR3, as DNA: TGTGCCAGCAGCCCCGGGACGTTTAATGAAAAACTGTTTTTT.